This T cell receptor (beta chain) originates from a study of shared T cell receptors in the human thymus. Some clones are missing from TCRdb's copy, which holds only in-frame ones; the method was immunoSEQ multiplex PCR. The table lists hundreds of thousands of clones, approximately 89% of them singletons. Germline V gives CDR1 LNHNV, CDR2 YYDKDF (reference sequence). The CDR3 spans 18 residues. With V trimmed by 2 bases and J by 0 bases, 8 bases remained unmatched. These records were also assigned to another study, of human thymus T cells. As that study records: Both thymic and peripheral blood repertoires showed apparently biased V and J usage.

Sequences were obtained from thymocytes. The rearrangement uses TRBV15 and TRBJ2-7; 12 bases are a match to TRBD2. The receptor was derived from a boy younger than two with a congenital heart defect. CDR3 coding DNA: TGTGCCACCAGCAGATCCCCGGGACTAGCGGGCCCCTCCTACGAGCAGTACTTC. This translates into CATSRSPGLAGPSYEQYF. The variable domain in full, completed from reference TRBV15 and TRBJ2-7, reads DAMVIQNPRYQVTQFGKPVTLSCSQTLNHNVMYWYQQKSSQAPKLLFHYYDKDFNNEADTPDNFQSRRPNTSFCFLDIRSPGLGDTAMYLCATSRSPGLAGPSYEQYFGPGTRLTVT.